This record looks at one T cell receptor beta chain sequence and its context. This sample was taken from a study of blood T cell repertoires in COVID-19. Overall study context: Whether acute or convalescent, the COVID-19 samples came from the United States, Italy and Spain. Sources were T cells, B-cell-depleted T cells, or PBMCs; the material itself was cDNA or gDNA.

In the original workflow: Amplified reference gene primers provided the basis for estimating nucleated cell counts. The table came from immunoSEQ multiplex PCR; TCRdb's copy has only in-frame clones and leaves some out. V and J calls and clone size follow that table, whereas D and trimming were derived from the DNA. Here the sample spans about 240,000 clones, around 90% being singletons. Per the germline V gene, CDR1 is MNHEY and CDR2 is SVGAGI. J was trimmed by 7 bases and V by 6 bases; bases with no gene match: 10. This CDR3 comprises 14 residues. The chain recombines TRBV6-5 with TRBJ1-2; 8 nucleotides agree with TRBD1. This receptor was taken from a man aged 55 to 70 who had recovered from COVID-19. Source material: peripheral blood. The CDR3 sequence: CASSQTGGKRGYTF. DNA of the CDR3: TGTGCCAGCAGCCAAACAGGGGGGAAGCGTGGCTACACCTTC.